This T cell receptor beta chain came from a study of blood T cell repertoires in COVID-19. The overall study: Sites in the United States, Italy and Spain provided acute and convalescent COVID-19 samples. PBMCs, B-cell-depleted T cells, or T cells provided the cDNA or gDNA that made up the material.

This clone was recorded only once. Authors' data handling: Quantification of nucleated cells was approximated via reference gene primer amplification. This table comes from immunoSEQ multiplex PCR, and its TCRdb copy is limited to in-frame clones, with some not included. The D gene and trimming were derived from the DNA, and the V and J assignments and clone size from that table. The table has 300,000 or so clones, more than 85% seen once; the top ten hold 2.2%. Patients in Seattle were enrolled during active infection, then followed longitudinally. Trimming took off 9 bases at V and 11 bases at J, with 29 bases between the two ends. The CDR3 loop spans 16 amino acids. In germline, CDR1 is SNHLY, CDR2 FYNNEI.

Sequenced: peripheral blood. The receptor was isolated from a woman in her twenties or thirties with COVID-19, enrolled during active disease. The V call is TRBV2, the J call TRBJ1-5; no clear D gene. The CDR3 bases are TGTGCCAGTGCGGCACAACCGGGAGTAGCATTTGGGTCCCAGCATTTT. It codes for CASAAQPGVAFGSQHF.